This TCR beta chain derives from a study of cytomegalovirus exposure and HLA in healthy donors. Findings and caveats of the study: In a later analysis, compared with equally common non-associated chains, HLA-associated beta chains were more expanded.

PCR involved 60 Vbeta and 13 Jbeta primers. The protocol was immunoSEQ multiplex PCR, while the TCRdb copy is restricted to in-frame clones and leaves out a portion. The sample contains under 200,000 clones, around 84% of which appear only once. This CDR3 has 17 amino acids. V trimming: 2 bases; J trimming: 5 bases; junction bases outside the gene matches: 5. Germline loops: CDR1 KGHSH, CDR2 LQKENI. Comment on this clone: Its antigen is currently unknown.

The TCR sequence derives from a woman aged 18-29 years in good health and CMV-seronegative. The sequenced sample consisted of PBMCs. V usage is TRBV18 and J usage is TRBJ2-1; 14 positions agree with TRBD2. CDR3 nucleotide sequence: TGTGCCAGCTCACCAAGACTAGCGGGAGGGGAGAACAATGAGCAGTTCTTC. Translation gives CASSPRLAGGENNEQFF. The variable domain in full, with the rest retrieved from reference TRBV18 and TRBJ2-1, is NAGVMQNPRHLVRRRGQEARLRCSPMKGHSHVYWYRQLPEEGLKFMVYLQKENIIDESGMPKERFSAEFPKEGPSILRIQQVVRGDSAAYFCASSPRLAGGENNEQFFGPGTRLTVL.